Listed here is a single T cell receptor beta chain. This sample was taken from a study of control samples from healthy donors and cancer patients. The protocol was immunoSEQ multiplex PCR, while the TCRdb copy is restricted to in-frame clones and leaves out a portion. The sample carries around 82,000 clones, more than 70% recorded once. The CDR3 extends over 13 amino acids. Germline values: CDR1 SGHDT, CDR2 YYEEEE. Trimming shortened V by 7 bases and J by 3 bases, and 11 bases separated the two germline ends. The clonotype comes from a man in his fifties or sixties in good health. This chain links TRBV5-6 with TRBJ1-3; maybe TRBD1 (5 bases). The sample taken for sequencing was blood. The CDR3, as DNA: TGTGCCAGCGGAGCAGGGAGTGGAAACACCATATATTTT. It yields the protein CASGAGSGNTIYF.